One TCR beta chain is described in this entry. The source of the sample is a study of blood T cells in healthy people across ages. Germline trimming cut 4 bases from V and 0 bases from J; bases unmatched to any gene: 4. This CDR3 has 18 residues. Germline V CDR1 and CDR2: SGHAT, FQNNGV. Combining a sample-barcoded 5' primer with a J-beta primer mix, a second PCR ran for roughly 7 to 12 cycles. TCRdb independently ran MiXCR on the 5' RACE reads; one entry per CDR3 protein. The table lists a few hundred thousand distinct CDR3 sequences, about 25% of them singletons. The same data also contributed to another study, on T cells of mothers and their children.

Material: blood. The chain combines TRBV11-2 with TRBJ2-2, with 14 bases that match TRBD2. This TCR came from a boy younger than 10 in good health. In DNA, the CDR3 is TGTGCCAGCAGCTCCAGACTAGCGGGGGGGCCGAACACCGGGGAGCTGTTTTTT. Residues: CASSSRLAGGPNTGELFF.